What follows describes a single TCR beta chain. Generated by immunoSEQ multiplex PCR, the TCRdb table keeps only in-frame clones and is missing some. The data hold some 120,000 clones, with nearly 90% observed a single time. The trim removed 9 bases at V and 6 bases at J, leaving 6 bases unmatched. CDR1 is MNHEY and CDR2 is SVGAGI in the germline V gene. The CDR3 is 13 residues long. The sample belongs to a study of T cell responses to AZD1222 COVID-19 vaccine. Sequences were derived from peripheral blood, sampled on day 0 of AZD1222 vaccination. The clonotype originates from an adult in good health. V and J are TRBV6-5 and TRBJ1-2; TRBD1 matches 11 bases. CDR3 DNA: TGTGCCAGTGAGGGACAGGGGGTTCATGGCTACACCTTC. Its protein product is CASEGQGVHGYTF.